A selection of T cell receptor beta chains follows, all from one sample in a study of post-analysis software for immune sequencing data. TCRdb fed the PCR reads into MiXCR, producing one record per CDR3 protein. Found here are around 500,000 distinct CDR3 sequences, approximately 34% of them singletons; the top ten hold approximately 6%. Sequenced material: blood. Receptors were obtained from a girl under 18 with multiple sclerosis. CDR3s include the opening cysteine and the closing phenylalanine or tryptophan. The order of the fields is CDR3 protein, CDR3 DNA, V gene, D gene, J gene, clone size, CDR3 length. The D gene is left open where the match is weak. Size tells how often a clone was seen (once, few, many) or the class of an expanded clone, and some rows leave it out.

CDR3aa: CSARGLAGKETQYF
CDR3nt: TGCAGTGCTAGGGGACTAGCGGGGAAAGAGACCCAGTACTTC
v_gene: TRBV20-1
d_gene: TRBD2
j_gene: TRBJ2-5
abundance: .
len: 14

CDR3aa: CSARGTGGLSNQPQHF
CDR3nt: TGCAGTGCTAGAGGCACAGGGGGCCTCAGCAATCAGCCCCAGCATTTT
v_gene: TRBV20-1
d_gene: TRBD1
j_gene: TRBJ1-5
abundance: .
len: 16

CDR3aa: CASSEARGDPGNGYTF
CDR3nt: TGTGCCAGCAGTGAAGCGCGGGGGGACCCCGGAAATGGCTACACCTTC
v_gene: TRBV2
d_gene: .
j_gene: TRBJ1-2
abundance: .
len: 16

CDR3aa: CSARPIVRGAWGGTDTQYF
CDR3nt: TGCAGTGCTAGGCCCATCGTGAGGGGGGCCTGGGGTGGCACAGATACGCAGTATTTT
v_gene: TRBV20-1
d_gene: .
j_gene: TRBJ2-3
abundance: .
len: 19

CDR3aa: CASSQAGAVFQETQYF
CDR3nt: TGTGCCAGCAGCCAGGCAGGCGCCGTCTTCCAAGAGACCCAGTACTTC
v_gene: TRBV3-1
d_gene: .
j_gene: TRBJ2-5
abundance: .
len: 16

CDR3aa: CASRVDRANTEAFF
CDR3nt: TGTGCCAGCAGGGTGGACAGGGCGAACACTGAAGCTTTCTTT
v_gene: TRBV6-1
d_gene: TRBD1
j_gene: TRBJ1-1
abundance: .
len: 14

CDR3aa: CSARVYLAAVSYGYTF
CDR3nt: TGCAGTGCTAGAGTCTATTTGGCGGCCGTGAGCTATGGCTACACCTTC
v_gene: TRBV20-1
d_gene: .
j_gene: TRBJ1-2
abundance: .
len: 16

CDR3aa: CASSLRQGLNQPQHF
CDR3nt: TGTGCCAGCAGTTTGAGACAGGGCCTCAATCAGCCCCAGCATTTT
v_gene: TRBV12-3/TRBV12-4
d_gene: TRBD1
j_gene: TRBJ1-5
abundance: .
len: 15

CDR3aa: CSAVQGNQPQHF
CDR3nt: TGCAGCGCCGTACAGGGGAATCAGCCCCAGCATTTT
v_gene: TRBV29-1
d_gene: TRBD1
j_gene: TRBJ1-5
abundance: .
len: 12

CDR3aa: CASSLEGSGPGYTF
CDR3nt: TGCGCCAGCAGCTTGGAGGGGAGCGGCCCCGGCTACACCTTC
v_gene: TRBV5-1
d_gene: .
j_gene: TRBJ1-2
abundance: .
len: 14

CDR3aa: CASSWSGSNQPQHF
CDR3nt: TGTGCCAGCAGTTGGTCAGGTAGCAATCAGCCCCAGCATTTT
v_gene: TRBV2
d_gene: .
j_gene: TRBJ1-5
abundance: .
len: 14

CDR3aa: CASSYRTAANTEAFF
CDR3nt: TGCGCCAGCAGCTACCGGACAGCGGCGAACACTGAAGCTTTCTTT
v_gene: TRBV5-1
d_gene: .
j_gene: TRBJ1-1
abundance: few
len: 15

CDR3aa: CSVEIASGASYEQYF
CDR3nt: TGCAGCGTTGAAATCGCTAGCGGGGCCTCCTACGAGCAGTACTTC
v_gene: TRBV29-1
d_gene: TRBD2
j_gene: TRBJ2-7
abundance: .
len: 15

CDR3aa: CASSPLTGRGYTF
CDR3nt: TGTGCCAGCAGCCCATTGACAGGGCGCGGCTACACCTTC
v_gene: TRBV7-8
d_gene: TRBD1
j_gene: TRBJ1-2
abundance: few
len: 13

CDR3aa: CSARTVDEQFF
CDR3nt: TGCAGTGCCCGGACGGTCGATGAGCAGTTCTTC
v_gene: TRBV20-1
d_gene: .
j_gene: TRBJ2-1
abundance: many
len: 11

CDR3aa: CASNGPAPDTQYF
CDR3nt: TGTGCCAGCAATGGCCCGGCCCCAGATACGCAGTATTTT
v_gene: TRBV6-6
d_gene: .
j_gene: TRBJ2-3
abundance: .
len: 13

CDR3aa: CASSLPRDSPFLSYEQYF
CDR3nt: TGTGCCAGCAGTTTACCCCGGGACAGCCCCTTTCTCTCCTACGAGCAGTACTTC
v_gene: TRBV6-2/TRBV6-3
d_gene: TRBD1
j_gene: TRBJ2-7
abundance: .
len: 18

CDR3aa: CASSLDTPRRDEQFF
CDR3nt: TGTGCCAGCAGTCTGGACACCCCAAGGCGCGATGAGCAGTTCTTC
v_gene: TRBV12-3/TRBV12-4
d_gene: .
j_gene: TRBJ2-1
abundance: .
len: 15

CDR3aa: CASSLYRTDQETQYF
CDR3nt: TGTGCCAGCAGCTTATATCGGACAGACCAAGAGACCCAGTACTTC
v_gene: TRBV7-2
d_gene: .
j_gene: TRBJ2-5
abundance: .
len: 15

CDR3aa: CASSSPEGASYEQYF
CDR3nt: TGTGCCAGCAGCTCCCCAGAGGGGGCCTCCTACGAGCAGTACTTC
v_gene: TRBV7-9
d_gene: TRBD1
j_gene: TRBJ2-7
abundance: few
len: 15

CDR3aa: CSVAGSSTQETQYF
CDR3nt: TGCAGCGTCGCGGGATCTAGCACTCAAGAGACCCAGTACTTC
v_gene: TRBV29-1
d_gene: .
j_gene: TRBJ2-5
abundance: few
len: 14

CDR3aa: CSARDMTCYGYTF
CDR3nt: TGCAGTGCTAGAGATATGACGTGTTATGGCTACACCTTC
v_gene: TRBV20-1
d_gene: .
j_gene: TRBJ1-2
abundance: .
len: 13

CDR3aa: CASSQPEGGGAFKYEQYF
CDR3nt: TGCGCCAGCAGCCAACCCGAGGGAGGGGGCGCATTTAAGTACGAGCAGTACTTC
v_gene: TRBV4-3
d_gene: .
j_gene: TRBJ2-7
abundance: once
len: 18

CDR3aa: CSARLAGGTNEQFF
CDR3nt: TGCAGTGCTAGGCTAGCGGGGGGGACGAATGAGCAGTTCTTC
v_gene: TRBV20-1
d_gene: TRBD2
j_gene: TRBJ2-1
abundance: few
len: 14

CDR3aa: CVSSFFKTHEQFF
CDR3nt: TGTGTCAGCAGTTTCTTCAAGACCCATGAGCAGTTCTTC
v_gene: TRBV12-3/TRBV12-4
d_gene: .
j_gene: TRBJ2-1
abundance: .
len: 13

CDR3aa: CSYGQAAYQETQYF
CDR3nt: TGCAGCTATGGACAGGCCGCATACCAAGAGACCCAGTACTTC
v_gene: TRBV29-1
d_gene: TRBD1
j_gene: TRBJ2-5
abundance: .
len: 14

CDR3aa: CASRPGQRYGYTF
CDR3nt: TGTGCCAGCAGACCCGGACAGAGATATGGCTACACCTTC
v_gene: TRBV12-3/TRBV12-4
d_gene: .
j_gene: TRBJ1-2
abundance: .
len: 13

CDR3aa: CASSALAGGNEQFF
CDR3nt: TGTGCCAGCAGTGCACTAGCGGGGGGGAATGAGCAGTTCTTC
v_gene: TRBV6-1
d_gene: TRBD2
j_gene: TRBJ2-1
abundance: .
len: 14

CDR3aa: CASRLQVMSTEAFF
CDR3nt: TGTGCCAGCAGATTACAGGTTATGTCCACTGAAGCTTTCTTT
v_gene: TRBV6-5
d_gene: .
j_gene: TRBJ1-1
abundance: .
len: 14

CDR3aa: CSARAEGVKKFEQYF
CDR3nt: TGCAGTGCTAGAGCCGAAGGGGTTAAGAAGTTCGAGCAGTACTTC
v_gene: TRBV20-1
d_gene: .
j_gene: TRBJ2-7
abundance: few
len: 15

CDR3aa: CASSPPEGGLDSPLHF
CDR3nt: TGTGCCAGCAGCCCCCCAGAGGGGGGGCTAGATTCACCCCTCCACTTT
v_gene: TRBV3-1
d_gene: .
j_gene: TRBJ1-6
abundance: .
len: 16

CDR3aa: CSAITQLAFF
CDR3nt: TGCAGTGCTATAACACAGCTAGCTTTCTTT
v_gene: TRBV20-1
d_gene: .
j_gene: TRBJ1-1
abundance: .
len: 10

CDR3aa: CASRGGPGEKLFF
CDR3nt: TGTGCCAGCAGGGGGGGTCCCGGGGAAAAACTGTTTTTT
v_gene: TRBV6-5
d_gene: .
j_gene: TRBJ1-4
abundance: few
len: 13

CDR3aa: CASSLAGQLATNEKLFF
CDR3nt: TGCGCCAGCAGCTTGGCCGGACAGCTTGCAACTAATGAAAAACTGTTTTTT
v_gene: TRBV5-1
d_gene: .
j_gene: TRBJ1-4
abundance: .
len: 17

CDR3aa: CSAIGSPEDQPQHF
CDR3nt: TGCAGTGCTATCGGGTCACCAGAGGATCAGCCCCAGCATTTT
v_gene: TRBV20-1
d_gene: .
j_gene: TRBJ1-5
abundance: .
len: 14

CDR3aa: CSASLGDLGRAFF
CDR3nt: TGCAGTGCTAGCCTCGGGGATCTCGGCCGGGCTTTCTTT
v_gene: TRBV20-1
d_gene: .
j_gene: TRBJ1-1
abundance: .
len: 13

CDR3aa: CASSSPASTDTQYF
CDR3nt: TGTGCCAGCAGTTCCCCAGCTAGCACAGATACGCAGTATTTT
v_gene: TRBV28
d_gene: .
j_gene: TRBJ2-3
abundance: .
len: 14

CDR3aa: CASSLGQADTGELFF
CDR3nt: TGTGCCAGCAGCTTAGGACAGGCGGACACCGGGGAGCTGTTTTTT
v_gene: TRBV7-6
d_gene: .
j_gene: TRBJ2-2
abundance: few
len: 15

CDR3aa: CASSRREQGPSYNEQFF
CDR3nt: TGTGCCAGCTCTCGCCGCGAACAGGGGCCCTCCTACAATGAGCAGTTCTTC
v_gene: TRBV7-2
d_gene: TRBD1
j_gene: TRBJ2-1
abundance: once
len: 17

CDR3aa: CASSQGLAATDTQYF
CDR3nt: TGCGCCAGCAGCCAAGGTCTAGCGGCCACAGATACGCAGTATTTT
v_gene: TRBV4-1
d_gene: TRBD2
j_gene: TRBJ2-3
abundance: few
len: 15

CDR3aa: CASSSAWTNRYMNTEAFF
CDR3nt: TGCGCCAGCAGCTCGGCTTGGACAAACCGATACATGAACACTGAAGCTTTCTTT
v_gene: TRBV5-1
d_gene: .
j_gene: TRBJ1-1
abundance: .
len: 18

CDR3aa: CASSYYSGQGSTGELFF
CDR3nt: TGTGCCAGCAGTTACTATTCGGGACAGGGAAGCACCGGGGAGCTGTTTTTT
v_gene: TRBV6-5
d_gene: TRBD1
j_gene: TRBJ2-2
abundance: .
len: 17

CDR3aa: CSVRRPGENYGYTF
CDR3nt: TGCAGCGTTAGGAGGCCGGGCGAGAACTATGGCTACACCTTC
v_gene: TRBV29-1
d_gene: .
j_gene: TRBJ1-2
abundance: few
len: 14

CDR3aa: CASSLRDRGNYHGYTF
CDR3nt: TGTGCCAGCAGCCTCCGGGACAGGGGGAACTACCATGGCTACACCTTC
v_gene: TRBV7-8
d_gene: TRBD1
j_gene: TRBJ1-2
abundance: .
len: 16

CDR3aa: CATSRFYQPQHF
CDR3nt: TGTGCCACCAGCAGATTCTATCAGCCCCAGCATTTT
v_gene: TRBV15
d_gene: .
j_gene: TRBJ1-5
abundance: .
len: 12

CDR3aa: CASSFGHRETQYF
CDR3nt: TGTGCCAGCAGTTTCGGCCATCGGGAGACCCAGTACTTC
v_gene: TRBV12-3/TRBV12-4
d_gene: .
j_gene: TRBJ2-5
abundance: .
len: 13

CDR3aa: CASSLVRNSPLHF
CDR3nt: TGTGCCAGCAGTCTCGTCCGAAATTCACCCCTCCACTTT
v_gene: TRBV12-3/TRBV12-4
d_gene: .
j_gene: TRBJ1-6
abundance: .
len: 13

CDR3aa: CASSYFGRGHYEQYF
CDR3nt: TGTGCCAGCAGTTACTTTGGCAGGGGTCACTACGAGCAGTACTTC
v_gene: TRBV6-2/TRBV6-3
d_gene: .
j_gene: TRBJ2-7
abundance: few
len: 15

CDR3aa: CASSIGGTGTDTQYF
CDR3nt: TGTGCCAGTAGTATCGGCGGGACTGGCACAGATACGCAGTATTTT
v_gene: TRBV19
d_gene: .
j_gene: TRBJ2-3
abundance: few
len: 15